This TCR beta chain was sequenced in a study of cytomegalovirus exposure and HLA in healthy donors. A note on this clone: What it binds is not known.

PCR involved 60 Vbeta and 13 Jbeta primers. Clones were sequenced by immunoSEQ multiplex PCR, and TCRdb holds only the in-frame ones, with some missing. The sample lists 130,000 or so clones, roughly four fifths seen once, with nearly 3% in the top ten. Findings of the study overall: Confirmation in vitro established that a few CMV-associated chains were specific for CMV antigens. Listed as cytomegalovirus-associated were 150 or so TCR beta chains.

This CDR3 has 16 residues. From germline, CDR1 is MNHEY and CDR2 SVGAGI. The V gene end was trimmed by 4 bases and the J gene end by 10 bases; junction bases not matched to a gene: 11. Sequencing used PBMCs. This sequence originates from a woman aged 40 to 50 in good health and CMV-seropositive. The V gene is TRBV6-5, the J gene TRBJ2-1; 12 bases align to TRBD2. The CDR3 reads CASSSLAGGKDREQFF. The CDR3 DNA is TGTGCCAGCAGTTCTCTAGCGGGAGGGAAGGACCGGGAGCAGTTCTTC.